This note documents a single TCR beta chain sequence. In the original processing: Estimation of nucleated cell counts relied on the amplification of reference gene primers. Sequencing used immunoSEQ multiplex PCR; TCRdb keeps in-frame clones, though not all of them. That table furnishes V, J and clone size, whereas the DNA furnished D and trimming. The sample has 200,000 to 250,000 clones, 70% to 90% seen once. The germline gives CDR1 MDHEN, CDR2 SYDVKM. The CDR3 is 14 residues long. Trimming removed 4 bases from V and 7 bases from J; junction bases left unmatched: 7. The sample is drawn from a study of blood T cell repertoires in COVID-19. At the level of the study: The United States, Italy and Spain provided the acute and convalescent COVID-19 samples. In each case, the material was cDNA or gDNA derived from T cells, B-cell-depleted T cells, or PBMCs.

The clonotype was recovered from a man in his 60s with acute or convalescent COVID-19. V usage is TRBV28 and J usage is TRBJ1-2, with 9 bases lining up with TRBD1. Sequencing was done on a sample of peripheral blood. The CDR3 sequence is CASSSGTGYSGYTF. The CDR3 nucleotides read TGTGCCAGCAGTTCCGGGACAGGGTATTCTGGCTACACCTTC.